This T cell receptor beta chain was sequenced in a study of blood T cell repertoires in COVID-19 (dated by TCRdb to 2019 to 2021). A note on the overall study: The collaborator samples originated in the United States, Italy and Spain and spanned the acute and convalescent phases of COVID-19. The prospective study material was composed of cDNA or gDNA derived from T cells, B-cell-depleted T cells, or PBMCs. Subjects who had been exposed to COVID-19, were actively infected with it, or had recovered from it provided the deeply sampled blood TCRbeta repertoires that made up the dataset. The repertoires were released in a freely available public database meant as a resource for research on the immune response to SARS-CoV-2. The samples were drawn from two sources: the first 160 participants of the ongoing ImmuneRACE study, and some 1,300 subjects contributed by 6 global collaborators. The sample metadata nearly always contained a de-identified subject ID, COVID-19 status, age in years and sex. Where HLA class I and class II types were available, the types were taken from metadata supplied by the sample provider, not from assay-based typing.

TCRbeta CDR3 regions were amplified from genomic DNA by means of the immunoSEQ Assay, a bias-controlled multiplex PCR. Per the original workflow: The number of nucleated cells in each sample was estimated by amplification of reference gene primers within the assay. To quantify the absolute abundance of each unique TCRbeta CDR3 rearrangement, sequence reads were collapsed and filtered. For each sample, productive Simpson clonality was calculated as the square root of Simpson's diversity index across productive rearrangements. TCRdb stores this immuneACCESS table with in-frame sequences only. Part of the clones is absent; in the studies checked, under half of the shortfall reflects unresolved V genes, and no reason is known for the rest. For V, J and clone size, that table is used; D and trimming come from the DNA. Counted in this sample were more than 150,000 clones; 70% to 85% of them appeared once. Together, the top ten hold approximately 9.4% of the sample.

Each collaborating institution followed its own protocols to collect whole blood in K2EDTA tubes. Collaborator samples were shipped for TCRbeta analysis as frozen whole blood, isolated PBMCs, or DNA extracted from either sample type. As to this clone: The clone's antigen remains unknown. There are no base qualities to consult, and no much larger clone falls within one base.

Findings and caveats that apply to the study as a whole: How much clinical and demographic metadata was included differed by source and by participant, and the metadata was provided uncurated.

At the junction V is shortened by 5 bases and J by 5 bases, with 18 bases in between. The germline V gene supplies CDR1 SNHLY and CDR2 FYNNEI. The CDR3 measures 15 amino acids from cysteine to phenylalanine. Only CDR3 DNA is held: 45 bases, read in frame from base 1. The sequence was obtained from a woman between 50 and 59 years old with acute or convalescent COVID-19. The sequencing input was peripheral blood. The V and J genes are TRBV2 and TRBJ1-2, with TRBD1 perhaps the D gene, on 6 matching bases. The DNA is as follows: TGTGCCAGCAGTCCGGACAGCCTCAGAGGGTATGGCTACACCTTC. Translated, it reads CASSPDSLRGYGYTF.